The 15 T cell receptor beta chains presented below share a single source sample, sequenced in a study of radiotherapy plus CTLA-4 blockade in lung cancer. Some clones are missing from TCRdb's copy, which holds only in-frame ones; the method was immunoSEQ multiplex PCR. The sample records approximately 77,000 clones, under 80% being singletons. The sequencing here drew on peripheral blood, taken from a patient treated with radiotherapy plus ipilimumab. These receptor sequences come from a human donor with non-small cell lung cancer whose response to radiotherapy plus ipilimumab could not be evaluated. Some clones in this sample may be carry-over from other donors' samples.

The CDR3 reads CASSSQGAGNTIYF. The CDR3 DNA reads as TGTGCCAGCAGCTCGCAGGGGGCTGGAAACACCATATATTTT. V is TRBV7-2 and J is TRBJ1-3, with 7 positions matching TRBD1. Germline CDR1 and CDR2: SGHTA and FQGNSA. Losses at the gene ends were 4 bases for V and 2 bases for J; bases not matched to a gene: 2. The CDR3 is 14 amino acids.

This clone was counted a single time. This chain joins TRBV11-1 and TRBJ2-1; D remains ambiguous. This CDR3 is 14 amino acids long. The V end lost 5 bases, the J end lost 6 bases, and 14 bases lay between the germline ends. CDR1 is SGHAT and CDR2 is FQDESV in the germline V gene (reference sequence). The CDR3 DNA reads TGTGCCAGCAGCCCGACCCGGGTCGCCAATGAGCAGTTCTTC. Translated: CASSPTRVANEQFF.

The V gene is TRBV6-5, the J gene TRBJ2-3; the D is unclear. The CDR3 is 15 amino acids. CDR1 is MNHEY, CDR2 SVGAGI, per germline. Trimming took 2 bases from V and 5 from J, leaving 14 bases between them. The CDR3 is CASSYGGPPKDTQYF. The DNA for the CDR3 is TGTGCCAGCAGTTACGGTGGGCCCCCAAAAGATACGCAGTATTTT.

CDR3 nucleotides: TGTGCCAGCAGCAAAGGGGTACAGGGGAACACTGAAGCTTTCTTT. As protein: CASSKGVQGNTEAFF. V gene TRBV21-1 combines with J gene TRBJ1-1; the DNA was not used to check the table's D call, TRBD1. TRBV21-1 is reported as a pseudogene. The CDR3 is made up of 15 amino acids.

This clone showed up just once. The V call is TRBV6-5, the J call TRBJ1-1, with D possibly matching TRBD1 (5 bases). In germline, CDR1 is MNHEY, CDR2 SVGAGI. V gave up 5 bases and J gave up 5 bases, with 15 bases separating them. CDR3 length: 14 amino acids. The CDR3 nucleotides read TGTGCCAGCAGTGCCCCAGGGAGGAGAACTGAAGCTTTCTTT. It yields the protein CASSAPGRRTEAFF.

CDR3 nucleotides: TGTGCCAGCAGCCAAGCGACAGGGATAAGGAACGAGCAGTACTTC. It specifies CASSQATGIRNEQYF. This chain connects TRBV4-2 to TRBJ2-7; the match to TRBD1 covers 7 bases. After removal of 1 base from V and 5 bases from J, the junction contained 8 bases not matched to a gene. The germline V gene has CDR1 LGHNA and CDR2 YNFKEQ. CDR3 size: 15 residues.

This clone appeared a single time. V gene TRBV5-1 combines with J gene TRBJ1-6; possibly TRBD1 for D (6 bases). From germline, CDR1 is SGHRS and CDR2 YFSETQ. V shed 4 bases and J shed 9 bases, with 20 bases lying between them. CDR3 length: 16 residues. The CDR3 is CASSPQDSSLGSPLHF. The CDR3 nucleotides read TGCGCCAGCAGCCCGCAGGACAGTTCCCTCGGTTCACCCCTCCACTTT.

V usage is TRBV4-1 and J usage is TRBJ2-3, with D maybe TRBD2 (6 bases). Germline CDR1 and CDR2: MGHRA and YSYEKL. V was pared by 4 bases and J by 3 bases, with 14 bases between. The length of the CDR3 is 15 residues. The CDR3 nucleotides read TGCGCCAGCAGCCTAGTCGAGGGAGGAACAGATACGCAGTATTTT. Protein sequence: CASSLVEGGTDTQYF.

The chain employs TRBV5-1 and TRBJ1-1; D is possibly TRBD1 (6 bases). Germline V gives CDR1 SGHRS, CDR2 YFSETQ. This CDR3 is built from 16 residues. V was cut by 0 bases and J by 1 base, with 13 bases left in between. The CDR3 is CASSLGPQGTNTEAFF. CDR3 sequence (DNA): TGCGCCAGCAGCTTGGGCCCACAGGGTACGAACACTGAAGCTTTCTTT.

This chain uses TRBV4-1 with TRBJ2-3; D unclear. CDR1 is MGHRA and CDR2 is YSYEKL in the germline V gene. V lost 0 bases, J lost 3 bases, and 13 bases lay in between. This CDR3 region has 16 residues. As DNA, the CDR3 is TGCGCCAGCAGCCAAGAGCCAGGATTAGATACAGATACGCAGTATTTT. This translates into CASSQEPGLDTDTQYF.

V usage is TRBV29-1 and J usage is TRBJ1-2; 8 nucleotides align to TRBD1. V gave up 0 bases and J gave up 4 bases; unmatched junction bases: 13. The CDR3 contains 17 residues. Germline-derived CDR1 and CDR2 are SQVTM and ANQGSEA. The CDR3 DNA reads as TGCAGCGTTGAAGAAGTGGACAGGGAAGGCGGGGGCTATGGCTACACCTTC. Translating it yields CSVEEVDREGGGYGYTF.

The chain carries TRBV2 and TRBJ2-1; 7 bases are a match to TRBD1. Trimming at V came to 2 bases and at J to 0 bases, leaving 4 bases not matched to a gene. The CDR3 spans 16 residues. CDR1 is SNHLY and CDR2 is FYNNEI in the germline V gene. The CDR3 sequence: CASSEPTGSSYNEQFF. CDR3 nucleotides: TGTGCCAGCAGTGAACCGACAGGGAGCTCCTACAATGAGCAGTTCTTC.

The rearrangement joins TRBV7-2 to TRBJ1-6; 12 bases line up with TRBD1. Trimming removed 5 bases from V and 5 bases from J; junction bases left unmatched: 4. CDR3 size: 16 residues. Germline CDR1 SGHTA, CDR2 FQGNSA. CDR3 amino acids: CASSGGTGGNNSPLHF. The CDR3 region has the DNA TGTGCCAGCAGCGGCGGGACAGGGGGCAATAATTCACCCCTCCACTTT.

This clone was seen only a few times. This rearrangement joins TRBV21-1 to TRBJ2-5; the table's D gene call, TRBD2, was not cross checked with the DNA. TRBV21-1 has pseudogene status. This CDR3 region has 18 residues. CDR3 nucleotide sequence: TGTGCCAGCAGCAAAGAGTGGACTAGCGGGGCACTCCAAGAGACCCAGTACTTC. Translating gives CASSKEWTSGALQETQYF.

The CDR3 DNA is TGCGCCAGCAGCTCGGGACTAGCGGGGACCTCTAGCACAGATACGCAGTATTTT. It translates to CASSSGLAGTSSTDTQYF. V is TRBV5-1 and J is TRBJ2-3; 13 bases match TRBD2. Unmatched junction bases numbered 7, after V lost 3 bases and J lost 0 bases. CDR3 length: 18 amino acids. Germline-derived CDR1 and CDR2 are SGHRS and YFSETQ.